These 9 T cell receptor beta chains were all obtained from the same sample, sequenced in a study of shared clonotypes between healthy human individuals. Here immunoSEQ multiplex PCR was the method, and the copy in TCRdb shows in-frame clones only, minus some. The sample carries some 1 million clones, approximately 76% recorded once. The sample comprised memory CD4+ T cells sorted from blood. Subset meaning: CD45RA-negative fraction. The source of these receptors is a man in his late teens or twenties in good health.

This clone came up a few times. The chain is built from TRBV28 and TRBJ1-2; TRBD1 matches 9 bases. Germline CDR1 reads MDHEN; CDR2 reads SYDVKM. V shed 5 bases and J 4 bases; nucleotides not matched to a gene: 8. The CDR3 loop spans 15 amino acids. The CDR3 DNA reads as TGTGCCAGCAGTCCGACCGGGACAGGGATCTATGGCTACACCTTC. It codes for CASSPTGTGIYGYTF.

This clone came up once. The V call is TRBV5-4, the J call TRBJ2-7; no reliable D call. V dropped 4 bases and J dropped 6 bases, with 17 bases sitting between them. The CDR3 is 14 residues long. In germline, CDR1 is SGHNT, CDR2 YYREEE (reference sequence). CDR3 nucleotide sequence: TGTGCCAGCAGCCCGAGTGTGGTATGGGGCGAGCAGTACTTC. Translation: CASSPSVVWGEQYF.

The rearrangement uses TRBV2 and TRBJ2-3; maybe TRBD2 (5 bases). This CDR3 spans 15 amino acids. The germline V and J ends were trimmed by 3 bases and 1 base, with 11 bases remaining between them. From germline, CDR1 is SNHLY and CDR2 FYNNEI. The CDR3 DNA reads as TGTGCCAGCAGTGACCTAGCAATTCGCACAGATACGCAGTATTTT. Encoded protein: CASSDLAIRTDTQYF. Complete variable domain (other parts from reference TRBV2 and TRBJ2-3): EPEVTQTPSHQVTQMGQEVILRCVPISNHLYFYWYRQILGQKVEFLVSFYNNEISEKSEIFDDQFSVERPDGSNFTLKIRSTKLEDSAMYFCASSDLAIRTDTQYFGPGTRLTVL.

The rearrangement links TRBV5-4 to TRBJ1-6, with 8 bases fitting TRBD1. This CDR3 contains 15 residues. Germline CDR1 and CDR2: SGHNT and YYREEE (reference sequence). Trimming cost V 0 bases and J 9 bases; bases outside gene matches: 5. CDR3 nucleotides: TGTGCCAGCAGCTTGGGACAGGGGACGGGTTCACCCCTCCACTTT. Translating it yields CASSLGQGTGSPLHF.

The chain combines TRBV6-6 with TRBJ2-1; 13 bases align to TRBD2. This CDR3 is 15 amino acids long. Germline V gene sequence: CDR1 MNHNY, CDR2 SVGAGI (reference sequence). Trimming removed 5 bases from V and 4 bases from J; junction bases left unmatched: 2. The CDR3 nucleotides read TGTGCCAGCAGTGGGACTAGCGGGAATTACAATGAGCAGTTCTTC. It yields the protein CASSGTSGNYNEQFF.

The CDR3 DNA sequence: TGCAGCGCACGGACAGGGGGGTCGGACATTCAGTACTTC. It yields the protein CSARTGGSDIQYF. The chain has TRBV29-1 and TRBJ2-4, with 10 bases lining up with TRBD1. This CDR3 is built from 13 residues. Germline trimming cut 7 bases from V and 8 bases from J; bases unmatched to any gene: 8. Germline assignment: CDR1 SQVTM and CDR2 ANQGSEA.

The chain is built from TRBV7-2 and TRBJ2-3, with TRBD2 matching 8 bases. Trimming cost V 3 bases and J 0 bases; bases outside gene matches: 5. Germline V CDR1 and CDR2: SGHTA, FQGNSA. The CDR3 runs to 16 residues. The DNA of the CDR3 is TGTGCCAGCAGCTTCACGGGAGGGTCTAGCACAGATACGCAGTATTTT. Its translation is CASSFTGGSSTDTQYF.

J is TRBJ2-2 and V is TRBV7-2, with D tentatively TRBD2 (6 bases). V dropped 0 bases and J dropped 2 bases, with 10 bases sitting between them. Per germline, CDR1 SGHTA and CDR2 FQGNSA. This CDR3 is built from 16 residues. This CDR3 reads CASSLAGGINTGELFF. The DNA for the CDR3 is TGTGCCAGCAGCTTAGCCGGGGGAATAAACACCGGGGAGCTGTTTTTT.

The rearrangement links TRBV30 to TRBJ2-2, with D possibly being TRBD1 or TRBD2 (5 bases each). The germline V and J ends were trimmed by 3 bases and 6 bases, with 17 bases remaining between them. Germline V gene sequence: CDR1 GTSNPN, CDR2 SVGIG (reference sequence). The CDR3 loop spans 15 amino acids. CDR3 in amino acids: CAWRKGSGAAGELFF. As DNA, the CDR3 is TGTGCCTGGAGAAAGGGTTCCGGGGCCGCCGGGGAGCTGTTTTTT. Complete variable domain (other parts from reference TRBV30 and TRBJ2-2): SQTIHQWPATLVQPVGSPLSLECTVEGTSNPNLYWYRQAAGRGLQLLFYSVGIGQISSEVPQNLSASRPQDRQFILSSKKLLLSDSGFYLCAWRKGSGAAGELFFGEGSRLTVL.